The 4 T cell receptor beta chains given below trace back to one sample, sequenced in a study. One entry per CDR3 protein, called by TCRdb with MiXCR from the 5' RACE reads. Of 11,000 or so distinct CDR3 sequences in the sample, 27% are singletons; the top ten hold under 3.5%. Tregs were sorted as CD4+CD25+CD127-/low cells. Sequencing was done on a sample of Tregs sorted from a lymph node. Receptors originate from a female donor with breast cancer.

In its sample, this clonotype is medium-sized. V and J are TRBV5-1 and TRBJ1-6; 11 bases match TRBD1. With 0 bases clipped from V and 9 bases from J, the junction kept 2 bases outside the gene matches. Germline-derived CDR1 and CDR2 are SGHRS and YFSETQ. The CDR3 sequence is 15 residues long. CDR3 loop: CASSLAGTGGSPLHF. For the CDR3, the DNA is TGCGCCAGCAGCTTGGCCGGGACAGGGGGTTCACCCCTCCACTTT.

With regard to this clonotype: A much larger clone differs from this one at a single base, so this may be a read error. This chain connects TRBV5-6 to TRBJ1-2, with D uncertain. Germline loops: CDR1 SGHDT, CDR2 YYEEEE. Trimming cost V 0 bases and J 3 bases, with 9 bases left between them. The CDR3 contains 14 residues. The CDR3 sequence: CASSLAVDDYGYTF. In DNA, the CDR3 is TGTGCCAGCAGCTTGGCCGTCGACGACTATGGCTACACCTTC.

In its sample, this clonotype was seen many times. V usage is TRBV25-1 and J usage is TRBJ1-1; D gene unclear. The CDR3 is 18 residues long. Germline assignment: CDR1 MGHDK and CDR2 SYGVNS. V lost 5 bases and J 0 bases, leaving 22 bases between the germline ends. The CDR3 here is CASSLGPGGERMNTEAFF. Written as DNA, the CDR3 is TGTGCCAGCAGTCTGGGTCCAGGCGGAGAGCGGATGAACACTGAAGCTTTCTTT.

Relative to its sample, this clonotype is medium-sized. This chain uses TRBV5-1 with TRBJ1-4; D gene unclear. The V end lost 2 bases, the J end lost 7 bases, and 9 bases lay between the germline ends. CDR1 and CDR2 (germline): SGHRS, YFSETQ. The CDR3 length is 13 residues. The CDR3: CASSFSLGEKLFF. CDR3 coding DNA: TGCGCCAGCAGCTTCTCCCTCGGTGAAAAACTGTTTTTT. Full variable domain (missing parts from reference TRBV5-1 and TRBJ1-4): KAGVTQTPRYLIKTRGQQVTLSCSPISGHRSVSWYQQTPGQGLQFLFEYFSETQRNKGNFPGRFSGRQFSNSRSEMNVSTLELGDSALYLCASSFSLGEKLFFGSGTQLSVL.